The 18 T cell receptor beta chains listed next were all sequenced from one sample in a study of cytomegalovirus exposure and HLA in healthy donors. Data came from immunoSEQ multiplex PCR; TCRdb stores just in-frame clones and leaves some out. The data show 150,000 to 200,000 clones, 84% seen once. The sequenced sample consisted of PBMCs. These receptors were obtained from a man aged 25-40 years in good health and CMV-seropositive.

This clone was detected only a few times. The chain carries TRBV5-4 and TRBJ2-5, with 8 bases aligning to TRBD2. The CDR3 loop spans 16 amino acids. Per the germline V gene, CDR1 is SGHNT and CDR2 is YYREEE (reference sequence). J was trimmed by 7 bases and V by 1 base; bases with no gene match: 12. The chain's CDR3 is CASSLTLAGGEGTQYF. The CDR3 DNA follows: TGTGCCAGCAGCTTGACCCTAGCGGGCGGTGAAGGGACCCAGTACTTC. The variable domain in full, with the rest retrieved from reference TRBV5-4 and TRBJ2-5, is ETGVTQSPTHLIKTRGQQVTLRCSSQSGHNTVSWYQQALGQGPQFIFQYYREEENGRGNFPPRFSGLQFPNYSSELNVNALELDDSALYLCASSLTLAGGEGTQYFGPGTRLLVL.

V and J are TRBV4-1 and TRBJ2-1; 9 bases agree with TRBD1. The CDR3 consists of 15 residues. CDR1 and CDR2 from the germline V gene are MGHRA and YSYEKL. V lost 4 bases and J lost 4; bases outside the gene matches: 5. In DNA form, the CDR3 reads TGCGCCAGCAGCCCTGGACAGGGGTCGTACAATGAGCAGTTCTTC. Protein: CASSPGQGSYNEQFF.

The chain uses TRBV19 and TRBJ2-1, with TRBD2 matching over 9 bases. This CDR3 has 13 residues. V shed 8 bases and J 8 bases; nucleotides not matched to a gene: 7. Germline values: CDR1 LNHDA, CDR2 SQIVND (reference sequence). CDR3 in DNA: TGTGCCAGTCAGCGGGGGGTACGCGATGAGCAGTTCTTC. It translates to CASQRGVRDEQFF.

This clone turned up a few times. Here the CDR3 reads CASSVDDSVSYEQYF. The CDR3 nucleotides are TGTGCCAGCAGCGTAGATGATAGCGTTTCCTACGAGCAGTACTTC. The V gene is TRBV9, the J gene TRBJ2-7; D might be TRBD2 (5 bases). This CDR3 spans 15 amino acids. V was pared by 0 bases and J by 1 base, with 11 bases between. Germline assignment: CDR1 SGDLS and CDR2 YYNGEE.

The chain couples TRBV10-2 to TRBJ1-2; D remains unclear. The CDR3 has 15 amino acids. The germline V gene has CDR1 WSHSY and CDR2 SAAADI. V was trimmed by 5 bases and J by 4 bases, leaving 17 bases between them. The CDR3 region has the DNA TGCGCCAGCAGTCATGACCGGGTAGAAGGCTATGGCTACACCTTC. Translation gives CASSHDRVEGYGYTF.

The V and J genes are TRBV15 and TRBJ2-7; 8 bases fit TRBD1. With V trimmed by 1 base and J by 9 bases, 11 bases remained unmatched. Germline V gene sequence: CDR1 LNHNV, CDR2 YYDKDF (reference sequence). This CDR3 is built from 15 residues. The CDR3 nucleotides are TGTGCCACCAGCAGAGTAGGACAGGGCACAAAAGGGCAGTACTTC. This gives the protein CATSRVGQGTKGQYF.

This clone was found a few times. The chain couples TRBV16 to TRBJ2-7; D gene uncertain. The germline CDR1 and CDR2 sequences are KGHSY and FQNENV. V was cut by 1 base and J by 2 bases, with 12 bases left in between. This CDR3 is 15 amino acids long. This CDR3 reads CASSQLFNRPYEQYF. DNA for the CDR3: TGTGCCAGCAGCCAATTATTCAACAGACCCTACGAGCAGTACTTC. Drawing the rest from reference TRBV16 and TRBJ2-7, the complete variable domain is GEEVAQTPKHLVRGEGQKAKLYCAPIKGHSYVFWYQQVLKNEFKFLISFQNENVFDETGMPKERFSAKCLPNSPCSLEIQATKLEDSAVYFCASSQLFNRPYEQYFGPGTRLTVT.

This clone showed up just once. The CDR3 DNA reads TGTGCCAGCTCACCGGGGGGGGACACTGAAGCTTTCTTT. It codes for CASSPGGDTEAFF. The J gene is TRBJ1-1, the V gene TRBV18, with TRBD1 as a possible D gene (5 bases). The CDR3 consists of 13 residues. V gave up 3 bases and J gave up 3 bases, with 8 bases separating them. The germline CDR1 and CDR2 sequences are KGHSH and LQKENI.

The rearrangement joins TRBV6-5 to TRBJ2-7, with TRBD2 as a possible D gene (6 bases). CDR1 is MNHEY, CDR2 SVGAGI, per germline. The CDR3 covers 15 residues. V lost 5 bases, J lost 0 bases, and 14 bases lay in between. CDR3 nucleotide sequence: TGTGCCAGCAGTCCCTCGGCGGGGTCCTCCTACGAGCAGTACTTC. This sequence encodes CASSPSAGSSYEQYF.

This clone came up a few times. V is TRBV7-9 and J is TRBJ2-4; D gene unclear. In germline, CDR1 is SEHNR, CDR2 FQNEAQ (reference sequence). This CDR3 is built from 12 residues. Between the trimmed V and J ends, which lost 1 base and 6 bases, there was a span of 4 bases. The CDR3 nucleotides are TGTGCCAGCAGCTTAGACGGAAACATTCAGTACTTC. It encodes CASSLDGNIQYF.

Only a few counts were recorded for this clone. This rearrangement joins TRBV19 to TRBJ1-5; D is possibly TRBD1 (5 bases). The CDR3 contains 14 residues. Germline assignment: CDR1 LNHDA and CDR2 SQIVND (reference sequence). Trimming cost V 5 bases and J 1 base, with 9 bases left between them. CDR3 amino acids: CASSFRQSNQPQHF. Written as DNA, the CDR3 is TGTGCCAGTAGTTTCCGACAGAGCAATCAGCCCCAGCATTTT.

DNA of the CDR3: TGTGCCAGCAGCTTGATGGGCGGGGGCACCGGGGAGCTGTTTTTT. Translating it yields CASSLMGGGTGELFF. The V and J genes are TRBV5-4 and TRBJ2-2, with 7 bases identical to TRBD2. Looked up from germline, CDR1 is SGHNT and CDR2 is YYREEE (reference sequence). The V and J ends lost 1 base and 4 bases, in that order; junction bases with no gene match: 4. The length of the CDR3 is 15 residues.

The chain combines TRBV14 with TRBJ1-1, with D maybe TRBD1 (5 bases). V was clipped by 4 bases and J by 2 bases, with 14 bases between them. The CDR3 is made up of 15 amino acids. Germline V lookup: CDR1 SGHDN, CDR2 FVKESK. The CDR3 bases are TGTGCCAGCAGCCCATTTTTCAGGGAAAACACTGAAGCTTTCTTT. Translation gives CASSPFFRENTEAFF.

The gene calls are TRBV4-3 and TRBJ1-1; D gene unclear. Trimming removed 0 bases from V and 7 bases from J, with 9 bases in between. CDR1 is LGHNA and CDR2 is YSLEER in the germline V gene. The CDR3 length is 13 residues. The CDR3 region is CASSQDRGSEAFF. For the CDR3, the DNA is TGCGCCAGCAGCCAAGATAGAGGGAGTGAAGCTTTCTTT.

The rearrangement uses TRBV9 and TRBJ2-2, with TRBD1 matching over 8 bases. V was pared by 4 bases and J by 1 base, with 3 bases of the junction left unmatched. CDR3 length: 15 amino acids. Germline CDR1 and CDR2: SGDLS and YYNGEE. The CDR3 spells CASSPGTGNTGELFF. The CDR3 bases are TGTGCCAGCAGCCCCGGGACAGGGAACACCGGGGAGCTGTTTTTT.

J is TRBJ2-1 and V is TRBV28, with a weak D call TRBD2 (5 bases). V was cut by 4 bases and J by 1 base, with 14 bases left in between. The CDR3 consists of 16 residues. CDR1 is MDHEN, CDR2 SYDVKM, per germline. The CDR3 sequence is CASSSYALASYNEQFF. In DNA form, the CDR3 reads TGTGCCAGCAGTTCTTACGCCCTAGCATCCTACAATGAGCAGTTCTTC. Full variable domain (remainder filled in from reference TRBV28 and TRBJ2-1): DVKVTQSSRYLVKRTGEKVFLECVQDMDHENMFWYRQDPGLGLRLIYFSYDVKMKEKGDIPEGYSVSREKKERFSLILESASTNQTSMYLCASSSYALASYNEQFFGPGTRLTVL.

The chain combines TRBV2 with TRBJ2-2; 10 bases line up with TRBD2. This CDR3 is 16 amino acids long. Germline V lookup: CDR1 SNHLY, CDR2 FYNNEI. The ends lost 7 bases at V and 3 bases at J; junction bases unmatched: 8. CDR3 protein: CASTSGTSAYTGELFF. The CDR3 nucleotides are TGTGCCAGCACATCCGGGACTAGCGCTTACACCGGGGAGCTGTTTTTT.

This clone has more than one count but fewer than ten. This sequence joins TRBV28 and TRBJ1-2; D remains unclear. This CDR3 has 14 residues. V gave up 2 bases and J gave up 2 bases, with 9 bases separating them. Germline-derived CDR1 and CDR2 are MDHEN and SYDVKM. In DNA form, the CDR3 reads TGTGCCAGCAGTTTAGGGCCAGTCAACTATGGCTACACCTTC. Translating it yields CASSLGPVNYGYTF.